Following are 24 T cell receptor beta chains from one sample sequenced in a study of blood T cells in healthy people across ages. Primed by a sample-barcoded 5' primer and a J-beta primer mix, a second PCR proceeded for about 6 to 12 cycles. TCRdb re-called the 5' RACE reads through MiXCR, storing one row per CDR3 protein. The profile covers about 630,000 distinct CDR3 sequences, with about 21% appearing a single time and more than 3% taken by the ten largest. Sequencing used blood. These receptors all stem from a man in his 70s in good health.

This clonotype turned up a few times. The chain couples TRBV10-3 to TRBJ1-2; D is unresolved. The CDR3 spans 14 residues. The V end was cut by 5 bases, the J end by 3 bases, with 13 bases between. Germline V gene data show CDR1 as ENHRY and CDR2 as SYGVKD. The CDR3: CAISTPGDHYGYTF. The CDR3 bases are TGTGCCATCAGTACCCCGGGTGACCACTATGGCTACACCTTC.

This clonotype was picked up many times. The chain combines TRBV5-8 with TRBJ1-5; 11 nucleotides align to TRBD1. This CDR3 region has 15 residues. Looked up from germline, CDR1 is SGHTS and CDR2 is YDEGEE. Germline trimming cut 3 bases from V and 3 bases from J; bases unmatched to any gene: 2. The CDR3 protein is CASSSGQGDNQPQHF. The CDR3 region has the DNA TGTGCCAGCAGCTCGGGACAGGGGGACAATCAGCCCCAGCATTTT.

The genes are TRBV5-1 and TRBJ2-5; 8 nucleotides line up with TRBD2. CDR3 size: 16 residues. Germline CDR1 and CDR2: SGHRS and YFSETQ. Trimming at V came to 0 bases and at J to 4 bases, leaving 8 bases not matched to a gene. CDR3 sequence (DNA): TGCGCCAGCAGCTTGGTGAGCGGGAGATTTGGAGAGACCCAGTACTTC. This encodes CASSLVSGRFGETQYF.

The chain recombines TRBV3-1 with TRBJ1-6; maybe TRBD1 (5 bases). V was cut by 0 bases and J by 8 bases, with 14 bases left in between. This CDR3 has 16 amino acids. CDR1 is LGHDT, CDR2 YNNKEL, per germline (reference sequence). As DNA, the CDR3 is TGTGCCAGCAGCCAAGATGTGGGGGTCCTTTATTCACCCCTCCACTTT. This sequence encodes CASSQDVGVLYSPLHF.

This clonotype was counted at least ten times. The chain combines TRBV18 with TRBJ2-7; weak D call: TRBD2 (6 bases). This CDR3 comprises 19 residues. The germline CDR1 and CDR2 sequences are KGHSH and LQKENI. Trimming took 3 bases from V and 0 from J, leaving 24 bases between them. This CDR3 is CASSPASGLAGGSSYEQYF. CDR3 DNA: TGTGCCAGCTCACCTGCGAGCGGGTTGGCCGGAGGGAGCTCCTACGAGCAGTACTTC.

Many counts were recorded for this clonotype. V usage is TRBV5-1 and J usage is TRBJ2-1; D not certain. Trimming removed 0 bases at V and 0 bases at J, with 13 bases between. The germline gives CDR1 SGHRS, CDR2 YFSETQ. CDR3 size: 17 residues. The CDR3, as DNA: TGCGCCAGCAGCTTGGTTGGCGGAGTGAGCTCCTACAATGAGCAGTTCTTC. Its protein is CASSLVGGVSSYNEQFF.

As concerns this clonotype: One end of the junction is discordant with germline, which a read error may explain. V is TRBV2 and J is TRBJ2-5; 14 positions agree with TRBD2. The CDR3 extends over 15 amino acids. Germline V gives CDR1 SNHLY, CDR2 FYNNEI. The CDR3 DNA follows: TGTGCCAGCAGTGACGGGACTAGCGGGAGAAATGAGCACTTCTTC. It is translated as CASSDGTSGRNEHFF. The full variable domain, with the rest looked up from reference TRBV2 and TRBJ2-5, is EPEVTQTPSHQVTQMGQEVILRCVPISNHLYFYWYRQILGQKVEFLVSFYNNEISEKSEIFDDQFSVERPDGSNFTLKIRSTKLEDSAMYFCASSDGTSGRNEHFFGPGTRLLVL.

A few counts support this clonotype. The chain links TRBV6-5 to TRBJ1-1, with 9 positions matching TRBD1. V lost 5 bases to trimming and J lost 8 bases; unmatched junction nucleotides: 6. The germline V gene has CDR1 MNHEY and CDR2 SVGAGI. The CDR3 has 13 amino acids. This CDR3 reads CASSLGQGREAFF. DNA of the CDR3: TGTGCCAGCAGTCTGGGACAGGGCAGGGAAGCTTTCTTT.

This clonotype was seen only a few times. The CDR3 nucleotides read TGTGCCAGCAGTTTAGTAGAACAATACAATGAGCAGTTCTTC. This sequence encodes CASSLVEQYNEQFF. This chain links TRBV12-3 or TRBV12-4 with TRBJ2-5; no clear D. The DNA end favors TRBJ2-1, so the J call may be wrong. There are 14 residues in the CDR3.

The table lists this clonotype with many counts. CDR3: CASSPQGETQYF. The CDR3 nucleotides are TGTGCCAGCTCACCTCAAGGGGAGACCCAGTACTTC. The chain couples TRBV18 to TRBJ2-5, with no clear D. The CDR3 has 12 amino acids. CDR1 KGHSH and CDR2 LQKENI come from the germline V gene. Deletions cut 3 bases from V and 5 bases from J, with 7 bases between. The full variable domain, in which reference TRBV18 and TRBJ2-5 provide the parts outside the CDR3, is NAGVMQNPRHLVRRRGQEARLRCSPMKGHSHVYWYRQLPEEGLKFMVYLQKENIIDESGMPKERFSAEFPKEGPSILRIQQVVRGDSAAYFCASSPQGETQYFGPGTRLLVL.

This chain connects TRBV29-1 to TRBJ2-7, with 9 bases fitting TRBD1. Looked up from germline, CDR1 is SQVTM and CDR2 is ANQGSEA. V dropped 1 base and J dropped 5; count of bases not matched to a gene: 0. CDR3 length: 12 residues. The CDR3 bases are TGCAGCGTTGAAGGGGACAGGGACGAGCAGTACTTC. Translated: CSVEGDRDEQYF.

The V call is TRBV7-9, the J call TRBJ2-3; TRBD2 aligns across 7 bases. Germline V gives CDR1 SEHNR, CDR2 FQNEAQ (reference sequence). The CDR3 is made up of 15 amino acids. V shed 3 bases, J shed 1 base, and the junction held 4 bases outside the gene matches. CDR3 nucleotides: TGTGCCAGCAGCTTCTGGAGCGGGGGCACAGATACGCAGTATTTT. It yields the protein CASSFWSGGTDTQYF.

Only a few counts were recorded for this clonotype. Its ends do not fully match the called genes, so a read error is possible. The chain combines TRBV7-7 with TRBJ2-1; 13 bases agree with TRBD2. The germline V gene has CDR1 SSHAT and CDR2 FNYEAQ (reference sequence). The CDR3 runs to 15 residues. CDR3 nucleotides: TGTGCTAGCAGCTTGCAGACTAGCGGGAGGAATGGGCAGTTCTTC. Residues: CASSLQTSGRNGQFF. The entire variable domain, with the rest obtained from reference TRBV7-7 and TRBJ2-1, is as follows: GAGVSQSPRYKVTKRGQDVTLRCDPISSHATLYWYQQALGQGPEFLTYFNYEAQPDKSGLPSDRFSAERPEGSISTLTIQRTEQRDSAMYRCASSLQTSGRNGQFFGPGTRLTVL.

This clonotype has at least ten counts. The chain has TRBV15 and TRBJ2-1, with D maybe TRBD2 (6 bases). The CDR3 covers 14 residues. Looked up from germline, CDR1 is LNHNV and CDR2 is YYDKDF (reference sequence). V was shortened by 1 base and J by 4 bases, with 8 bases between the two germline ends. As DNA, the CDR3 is TGTGCCACCAGCAGAGCCCGGGGGTACAATGAGCAGTTCTTC. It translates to CATSRARGYNEQFF.

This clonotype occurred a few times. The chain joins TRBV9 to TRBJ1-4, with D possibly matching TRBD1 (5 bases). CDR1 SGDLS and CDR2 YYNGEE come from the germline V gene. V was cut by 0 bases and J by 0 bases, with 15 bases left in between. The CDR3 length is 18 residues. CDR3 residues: CASSVGQNRGATNEKLFF. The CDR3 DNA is TGTGCCAGCAGCGTAGGACAGAATCGAGGTGCAACTAATGAAAAACTGTTTTTT.

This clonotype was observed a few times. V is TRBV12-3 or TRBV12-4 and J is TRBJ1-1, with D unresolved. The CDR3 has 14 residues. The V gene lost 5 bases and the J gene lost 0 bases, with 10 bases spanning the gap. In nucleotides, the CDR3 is TGTGCCAGCAGTAGGACTCCCATGAACACTGAAGCTTTCTTT. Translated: CASSRTPMNTEAFF.

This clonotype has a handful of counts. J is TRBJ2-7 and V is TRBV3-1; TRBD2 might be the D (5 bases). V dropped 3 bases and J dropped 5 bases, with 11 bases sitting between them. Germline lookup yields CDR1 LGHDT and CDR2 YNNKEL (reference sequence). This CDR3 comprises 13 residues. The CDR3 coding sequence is TGTGCCAGCAGCCATCTCCGAGGGAACGAGCAGTACTTC. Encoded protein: CASSHLRGNEQYF.

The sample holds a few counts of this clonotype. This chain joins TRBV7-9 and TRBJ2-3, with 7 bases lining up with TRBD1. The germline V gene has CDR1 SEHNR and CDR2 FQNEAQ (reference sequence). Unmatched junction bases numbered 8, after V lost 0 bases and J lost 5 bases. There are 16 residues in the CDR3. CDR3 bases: TGTGCCAGCAGCTTAGCGGGGGACAGTTGGGGAGATACGCAGTATTTT. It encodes CASSLAGDSWGDTQYF.

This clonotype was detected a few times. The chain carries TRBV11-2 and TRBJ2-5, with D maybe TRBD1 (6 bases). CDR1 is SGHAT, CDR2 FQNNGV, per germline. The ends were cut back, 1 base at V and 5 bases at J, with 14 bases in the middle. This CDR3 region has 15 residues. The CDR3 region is CASSLGRGLRETQYF. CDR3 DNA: TGTGCCAGCAGCTTAGGCAGGGGATTACGGGAGACCCAGTACTTC.

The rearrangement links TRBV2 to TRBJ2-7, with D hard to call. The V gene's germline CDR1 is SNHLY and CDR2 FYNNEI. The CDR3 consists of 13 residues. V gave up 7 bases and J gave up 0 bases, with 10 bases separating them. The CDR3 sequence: CASNSLSSYEQYF. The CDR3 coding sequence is TGTGCCAGCAACTCATTGAGCTCCTACGAGCAGTACTTC.

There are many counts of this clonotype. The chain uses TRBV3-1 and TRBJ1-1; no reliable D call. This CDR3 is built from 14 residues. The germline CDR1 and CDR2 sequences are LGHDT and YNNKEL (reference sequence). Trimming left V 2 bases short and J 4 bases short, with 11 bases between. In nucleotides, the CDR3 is TGTGCCAGCAGCCAACCAGGTCGGGGCACTGAAGCTTTCTTT. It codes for CASSQPGRGTEAFF.

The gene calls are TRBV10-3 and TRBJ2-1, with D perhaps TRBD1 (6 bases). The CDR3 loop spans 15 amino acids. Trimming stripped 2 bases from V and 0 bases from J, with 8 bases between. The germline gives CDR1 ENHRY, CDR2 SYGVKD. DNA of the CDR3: TGTGCCATCAGTGAGGGACAGAGCTCCTACAATGAGCAGTTCTTC. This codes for CAISEGQSSYNEQFF.

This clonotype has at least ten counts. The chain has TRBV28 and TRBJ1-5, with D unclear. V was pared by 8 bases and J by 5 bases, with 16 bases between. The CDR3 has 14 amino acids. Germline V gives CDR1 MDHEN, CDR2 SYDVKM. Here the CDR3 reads CASGSRVFHQPQHF. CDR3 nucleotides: TGTGCCAGCGGGTCTCGCGTTTTTCATCAGCCCCAGCATTTT.

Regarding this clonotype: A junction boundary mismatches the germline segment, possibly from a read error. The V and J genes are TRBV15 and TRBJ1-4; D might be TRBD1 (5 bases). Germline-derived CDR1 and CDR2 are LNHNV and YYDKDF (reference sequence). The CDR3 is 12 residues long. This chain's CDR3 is CAARGTGERLFF. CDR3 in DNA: TGTGCCGCCCGAGGGACCGGGGAAAGACTGTTTTTT.